This is a list of T cell receptor beta chains from one sample in a study of T cell responses to AZD1222 COVID-19 vaccine. Using immunoSEQ multiplex PCR, the repertoire was profiled, and TCRdb retains in-frame clones only, with some absent. Of roughly 120,000 clones listed, 92% were seen once; the top ten hold 1.6%. Here the sequenced sample was peripheral blood, taken 28 days after the second AZD1222 dose. The receptors derive from an adult who received the AZD1222 COVID-19 vaccine. Both conserved end residues are part of each CDR3. Each record gives: D gene, clone size, V gene, CDR3 length, J gene, CDR3 DNA, CDR3 protein. D genes are given only for firm matches. Clone sizes are given selectively: once, few, many, or a class where the clone is expanded.

TRBD2,-,TRBV9,14,TRBJ2-1,TGTGCCAGCAAGCGGGGGGGCTCCTACAATGAGCAGTTCTTC,CASKRGGSYNEQFF
TRBD1,-,TRBV5-1,18,TRBJ2-5,TGCGCCAGCACCCCGATCCGGGACAGGGCCATCGACCAAGAGACCCAGTACTTC,CASTPIRDRAIDQETQYF
-,-,TRBV27,17,TRBJ2-3,TGTGCCAGCAGTTTAAACGAGGGCGGCAGAAACACAGATACGCAGTATTTT,CASSLNEGGRNTDTQYF
-,-,TRBV7-2,16,TRBJ1-1,TGTGCCAGCAGCTTAGTGCGGGGACCTATGAACACTGAAGCTTTCTTT,CASSLVRGPMNTEAFF
TRBD2,-,TRBV5-4,15,TRBJ2-7,TGTGCCAGCAGCCAGGGACTAGCGGATGCTAGGGAGCAGTACTTC,CASSQGLADAREQYF
-,-,TRBV15,15,TRBJ1-2,TGTGCCACCAGCAGAGAACGGACGGTCAACGGAGACTACACCTTC,CATSRERTVNGDYTF
-,-,TRBV18,16,TRBJ1-1,TGTGCCAGCTCACGATCATCGGTAGGGGAGGGCACTGAAGCTTTCTTT,CASSRSSVGEGTEAFF
TRBD1,-,TRBV10-1,18,TRBJ1-3,TGCGCCAGCAGTGAGTGGTACAGGGGGCAGGAATCTGGAAACACCATATATTTT,CASSEWYRGQESGNTIYF
-,-,TRBV7-6,16,TRBJ1-4,TGTGCCAGCAGCTCGCCTCTCCGGCACAGGGATGAAAAACTGTTTTTT,CASSSPLRHRDEKLFF
TRBD1,-,TRBV2,13,TRBJ1-2,TGTGCCAGCAGTGGGGGACAGGGCTATGGCTACACCTTC,CASSGGQGYGYTF
TRBD2,-,TRBV4-2,16,TRBJ2-1,TGTGCCAGCAGCCAAGAATCTAGCGGGAACTACAATGAGCAGTTCTTC,CASSQESSGNYNEQFF
-,-,TRBV28,16,TRBJ2-3,TGTGCCAGCAGTCCCAACTGGGGACATAACACAGATACGCAGTATTTT,CASSPNWGHNTDTQYF
TRBD1,-,TRBV9,17,TRBJ1-2,TGTGCCAGCAGCGGGGATTTATGGCAGGGGGGTGACTATGGCTACACCTTC,CASSGDLWQGGDYGYTF
-,-,TRBV7-9,11,TRBJ2-2,TGTGCCAGCAGCTTAACTGGGGAGCTGTTTTTT,CASSLTGELFF
-,-,TRBV21-1,15,TRBJ1-3,TGTGCCAGCAGCAAGGACAGACAATCTGGAAACACCATATATTTT,CASSKDRQSGNTIYF
TRBD2,-,TRBV28,16,TRBJ2-7,TGTGCCAGCAGGATGGGGGGGGAATCCGAAACCTACGAGCAGTACTTC,CASRMGGESETYEQYF
-,-,TRBV7-9,14,TRBJ1-1,TGTGCCAGCAGCGGAGGGGGGATGAACACTGAAGCTTTCTTT,CASSGGGMNTEAFF
-,-,TRBV5-1,13,TRBJ2-7,TGCGCCAGCAGTGACTACCAGGGAAGCGAGCAGTACTTC,CASSDYQGSEQYF
-,once,TRBV24-1,14,TRBJ1-1,TGTGCCACCAGGATCCGGGGCTCGAACACTGAAGCTTTCTTT,CATRIRGSNTEAFF
TRBD1,-,TRBV5-1,15,TRBJ2-7,TGCGCCAGCAGCTCATCCGGGACAGGGGCCTACGAGCAGTACTTC,CASSSSGTGAYEQYF
-,-,TRBV19,13,TRBJ2-5,TGTGCCAGTAGTATTCAGGGCGTGGAGACCCAGTACTTC,CASSIQGVETQYF
-,-,TRBV12-3/TRBV12-4,11,TRBJ2-5,TGTGCCAGCAGAAGAGGAGAGACCCAGTACTTC,CASRRGETQYF
-,-,TRBV28,19,TRBJ2-6,TGTGCCAGCAGTTTTACCCCCCGGCGGGGACCCTCTGGGGCCAACGTCCTGACTTTC,CASSFTPRRGPSGANVLTF
TRBD2,-,TRBV19,14,TRBJ2-2,TGTGCCAGTAGTATAGTCGGACTAGCCGGGGAGCTGTTTTTT,CASSIVGLAGELFF
TRBD1,-,TRBV3-1/TRBV3-2,17,TRBJ1-2,TGTGCCAGCAGCCAAGTTCCAGGGGGTCCCTCTAACTATGGCTACACCTTC,CASSQVPGGPSNYGYTF
TRBD1,once,TRBV28,17,TRBJ1-5,TGTGCCAGCAGTTCATCCGGGACAGCCGCTTCAGGTCAGCCCCAGCATTTT,CASSSSGTAASGQPQHF
TRBD1,once,TRBV10-3,11,TRBJ1-2,TGTGCCATCAGTCTGGACAGGGACTACACCTTC,CAISLDRDYTF
-,-,TRBV19,14,TRBJ2-5,TGTGCCAGTAGTATCCGTGGCCGGCAAGAGACCCAGTACTTC,CASSIRGRQETQYF
TRBD2,-,TRBV2,15,TRBJ2-5,TGTGCCAGCAGCCTAGTAGCGGGATCAGGGGAGACCCAGTACTTC,CASSLVAGSGETQYF
-,-,TRBV3-1/TRBV3-2,16,TRBJ2-2,TGTGCCAGCAGCCCCTCGAGGGGAGCGAACACCGGGGAGCTGTTTTTT,CASSPSRGANTGELFF
-,-,TRBV9,15,TRBJ2-3,TGTGCCAGCAGCGTCCTAGAGGCGGGCCCCGATACGCAGTATTTT,CASSVLEAGPDTQYF
-,-,TRBV5-3,15,TRBJ1-2,TGTGCCAGAAGCATCCGACCCAAAGAGGACTATGGCTACACCTTC,CARSIRPKEDYGYTF
TRBD2,-,TRBV15,15,TRBJ2-7,TGTGCCACCAGCAGACTGGCGGCTAGCGGATACGAGCAGTACTTC,CATSRLAASGYEQYF
-,-,TRBV27,12,TRBJ2-2,TGTGCCAGCAGTGCAATGACTGGGGAGCTGTTTTTT,CASSAMTGELFF
TRBD2,once,TRBV5-4,14,TRBJ2-1,TGTGCCAGCAGCTTATGGGCGGGAGACGATGAGCAGTTCTTC,CASSLWAGDDEQFF
-,-,TRBV30,12,TRBJ1-6,TGTGCCTGGAGAGGAGGTACATCACCCCTCCACTTT,CAWRGGTSPLHF
TRBD1,-,TRBV28,14,TRBJ2-3,TGTGCCATCAACAGGGGGCTGGTCACAGATACGCAGTATTTT,CAINRGLVTDTQYF
-,-,TRBV9,16,TRBJ2-7,TGTGCCAGCAGCGTAGAAGCGGCCTCCCCCGAATACGAGCAGTACTTC,CASSVEAASPEYEQYF
-,-,TRBV27,16,TRBJ2-1,TGTGCCACCAGAACTAAGCCAGGGGGAGGGGGCAATGAGCAGTTCTTC,CATRTKPGGGGNEQFF
-,-,TRBV19,12,TRBJ2-7,TGTGCCAAAGCCCCTGGTACCTACGAGCAGTACTTC,CAKAPGTYEQYF